This T cell receptor (beta chain) was sequenced during a study of OX40 agonist ivuxolimab in advanced cancers. Study-level results: CD4+ and CD8+ blood T cells expanded clonally by week 6 at 0.1 to 3.0 mg/kg. Low normalized T-cell clonal expansion was additionally recorded for some nonresponders.

Libraries were prepared by immunoSEQ multiplex PCR; TCRdb keeps only in-frame clonotypes and omits some of them. The sample carries some 100,000 clones, approximately 81% recorded once. Germline values: CDR1 KGHSH, CDR2 LQKENI. V lost 3 bases and J lost 8, with 22 bases in between. This CDR3 comprises 17 residues. Concerning this clone: The antigen is undetermined.

The receptor's source is an adult with an advanced solid tumor such as melanoma, head and neck, liver or kidney cancer. Sequences were derived from CD4+ or CD8+ T cells sorted from blood, sampled in a trial of the OX40 agonist ivuxolimab. The chain employs TRBV18 and TRBJ1-4, with no clear D. CDR3 amino acids: CASSPRPQISSREKLFF. The CDR3 nucleotides are TGTGCCAGCTCACCCCGTCCGCAGATATCATCACGGGAAAAACTGTTTTTT.